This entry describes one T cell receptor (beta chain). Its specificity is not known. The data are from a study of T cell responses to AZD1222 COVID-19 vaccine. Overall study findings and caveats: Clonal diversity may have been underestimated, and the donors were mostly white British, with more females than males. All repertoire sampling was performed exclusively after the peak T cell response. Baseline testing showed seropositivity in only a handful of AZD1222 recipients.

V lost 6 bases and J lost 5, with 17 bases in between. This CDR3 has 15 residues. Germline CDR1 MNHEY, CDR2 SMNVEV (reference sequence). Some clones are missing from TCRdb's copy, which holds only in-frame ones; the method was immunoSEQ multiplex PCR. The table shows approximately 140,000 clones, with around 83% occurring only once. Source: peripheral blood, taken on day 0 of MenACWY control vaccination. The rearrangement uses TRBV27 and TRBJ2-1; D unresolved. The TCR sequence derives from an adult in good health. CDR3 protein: CASRGSSTHNNEQFF. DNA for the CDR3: TGTGCCAGCAGAGGATCCTCCACGCACAACAATGAGCAGTTCTTC.